This TCR beta chain was captured by sequencing in a study of blood T cells in healthy people across ages. Regarding this clonotype: Its antigen remains unidentified.

Study observations and caveats: The unknown donor CMV status may have confounded expanded clonotype changes.

A J-beta primer mix and a sample-barcoded 5' primer were used in a second PCR of about 7 to 12 cycles. TCRdb reprocessed the 5' RACE reads with MiXCR, giving one entry per CDR3 protein. The table records fewer than 800,000 distinct CDR3 sequences, around 45% of them present only once. The CDR3 has 15 amino acids. The V gene's germline CDR1 is SGHDN and CDR2 FVKESK. J gave up 7 bases and V 2 bases, and 10 bases lay outside the gene matches. Material: blood. The chain combines TRBV14 with TRBJ2-7; 8 bases map to TRBD2. The sequence was obtained from a woman in her sixties or seventies in good health. CDR3 sequence (DNA): TGTGCCAGCAGCCAATGGGGACTAGGAATCAATGAGCAGTACTTC. Protein sequence: CASSQWGLGINEQYF. Full variable domain (outside the CDR3, taken from reference TRBV14 and TRBJ2-7): EAGVTQFPSHSVIEKGQTVTLRCDPISGHDNLYWYRRVMGKEIKFLLHFVKESKQDESGMPNNRFLAERTGGTYSTLKVQPAELEDSGVYFCASSQWGLGINEQYFGPGTRLTVT.